Below are 9 T cell receptor beta chains sequenced from a single sample in a study of PD-L1 blockade in urothelial cancer. Time point described: pretreatment peripheral blood. The data were produced by immunoSEQ multiplex PCR, yet TCRdb's version contains in-frame clones alone and is incomplete. The table shows 130,000 or so clones, with roughly 83% occurring only once. The sample in question was PBMCs, obtained around atezolizumab (anti-PD-L1) treatment. All receptors derive from a man aged 50-60 years with urothelial cancer.

The rearrangement links TRBV15 to TRBJ1-2; D remains unclear. The CDR3 consists of 16 residues. Per the germline V gene, CDR1 is LNHNV and CDR2 is YYDKDF (reference sequence). The V end was cut by 0 bases, the J end by 0 bases, with 11 bases between. CDR3 coding DNA: TGTGCCACCAGCAGAGATCTGGCCACCACTAACTATGGCTACACCTTC. It is translated as CATSRDLATTNYGYTF.

V usage is TRBV9 and J usage is TRBJ2-5, with TRBD2 as a possible D gene (6 bases). Germline CDR1 and CDR2: SGDLS and YYNGEE. This CDR3 contains 13 residues. Trimming cost V 7 bases and J 3 bases, with 13 bases left between them. DNA of the CDR3: TGTGCCAGCGCTCGGTCTAGCGAAGAGACCCAGTACTTC. It specifies CASARSSEETQYF.

This chain joins TRBV5-4 and TRBJ2-1; D may be TRBD2 (5 bases). V was shortened by 0 bases and J by 5 bases, with 12 bases between the two germline ends. Germline V lookup: CDR1 SGHNT, CDR2 YYREEE (reference sequence). This CDR3 comprises 15 residues. The CDR3 sequence is CASSLDGNGDNEQFF. The DNA for the CDR3 is TGTGCCAGCAGCTTGGACGGGAATGGGGACAATGAGCAGTTCTTC.

The chain recombines TRBV6-9 with TRBJ1-6; D call uncertain. This CDR3 region has 14 residues. V shed 9 bases and J shed 0 bases, with 9 bases lying between them. Germline loops: CDR1 MNHGY, CDR2 SVAAGI. CDR3 sequence (DNA): TGTGCCAGATTAGATACCTCCTATAATTCACCCCTCCACTTT. It codes for CARLDTSYNSPLHF.

The chain uses TRBV5-1 and TRBJ1-1; D is perhaps TRBD1 (6 bases). The V and J ends lost 7 bases and 5 bases respectively, with 24 bases between them. CDR3 length: 16 residues. Germline V gene sequence: CDR1 SGHRS, CDR2 YFSETQ. The CDR3 loop reads CASESGGFGSRTEAFF. In nucleotides, the CDR3 is TGCGCCAGCGAATCTGGGGGCTTTGGGTCGCGAACTGAAGCTTTCTTT. The full variable domain, rest sourced from reference TRBV5-1 and TRBJ1-1, is KAGVTQTPRYLIKTRGQQVTLSCSPISGHRSVSWYQQTPGQGLQFLFEYFSETQRNKGNFPGRFSGRQFSNSRSEMNVSTLELGDSALYLCASESGGFGSRTEAFFGQGTRLTVV.

This clone has more than one count but fewer than ten. The chain recombines TRBV7-2 with TRBJ1-5; TRBD1 matches 7 bases. V gave up 5 bases and J gave up 4 bases; unmatched junction bases: 5. Germline V gene data show CDR1 as SGHTA and CDR2 as FQGNSA. The length of the CDR3 is 14 residues. DNA of the CDR3: TGTGCCAGCAGCCCGCAGGGGGGAAATCAGCCCCAGCATTTT. It yields the protein CASSPQGGNQPQHF.

The chain carries TRBV6-5 and TRBJ1-1; no clear D. The CDR3 is 15 amino acids. The germline V and J ends were trimmed by 2 bases and 2 bases, with 12 bases remaining between them. Germline-derived CDR1 and CDR2 are MNHEY and SVGAGI. CDR3 in amino acids: CASSYSMEGNTEAFF. CDR3 coding DNA: TGTGCCAGCAGTTACAGCATGGAGGGAAACACTGAAGCTTTCTTT.

J is TRBJ2-7 and V is TRBV5-1; 8 nucleotides align to TRBD2. The CDR3 has 15 amino acids. Germline CDR1 is SGHRS and CDR2 is YFSETQ. V was clipped by 4 bases and J by 3 bases; unmatched bases: 9. The CDR3 is CASSPTSGANYEQYF. CDR3 sequence (DNA): TGCGCCAGCAGCCCCACTAGCGGAGCGAACTACGAGCAGTACTTC.

The rearrangement links TRBV7-2 to TRBJ2-7, with TRBD1 as a possible D gene (6 bases). The CDR3 is made up of 12 amino acids. Deletions cut 8 bases from V and 7 bases from J, with 15 bases between. Per the germline V gene, CDR1 is SGHTA and CDR2 is FQGNSA. CDR3: CASQDRPLEQYF. In DNA form, the CDR3 reads TGTGCCAGCCAGGACAGACCCTTGGAGCAGTACTTC.